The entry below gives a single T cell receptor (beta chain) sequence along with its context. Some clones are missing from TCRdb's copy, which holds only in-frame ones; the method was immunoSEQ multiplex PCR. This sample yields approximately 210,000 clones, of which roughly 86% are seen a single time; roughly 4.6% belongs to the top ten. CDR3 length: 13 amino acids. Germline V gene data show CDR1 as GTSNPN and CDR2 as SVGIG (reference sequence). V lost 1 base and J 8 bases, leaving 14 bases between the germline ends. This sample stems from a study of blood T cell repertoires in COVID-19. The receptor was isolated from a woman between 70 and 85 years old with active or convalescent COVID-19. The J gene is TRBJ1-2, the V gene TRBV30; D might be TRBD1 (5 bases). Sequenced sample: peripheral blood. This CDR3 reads CAWSDLIGAGYTF. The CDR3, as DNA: TGTGCCTGGAGTGACCTTATTGGGGCGGGCTACACCTTC.